This T cell receptor beta chain derives from a study of cytomegalovirus exposure and HLA in healthy donors. The protocol was immunoSEQ multiplex PCR, while the TCRdb copy is restricted to in-frame clones and leaves out a portion. This table holds about 250,000 clones, roughly nine tenths found once. Study results and limitations: Among TCR sequences, most were rare, though some public TCRs appeared in many donors. Cytomegalovirus-associated status was assigned to about 160 TCR beta chains.

Comments on this clone: Antigen: not known.

This receptor was obtained from a man younger than 30 in good health and CMV-seropositive. Source material: PBMCs.

CDR3 nucleotides: TGTGCCAGCAGTTACAGTCTTCCCTACGAGCAGTACTTC. Translation: CASSYSLPYEQYF. The V call is TRBV28, the J call TRBJ2-7; D is undetermined. The CDR3 is 13 amino acids. CDR1 is MDHEN and CDR2 is SYDVKM in the germline V gene. The V end was cut by 4 bases, the J end by 2 bases, with 9 bases between.